This T cell receptor beta chain was documented in a study of a mutant IDH1 vaccine in newly diagnosed glioma. Study-wide background: Scheduled for weeks 1, 3, 5, 7, 11, 15, 19 and 23, eight vaccinations were given to patients.

Produced via immunoSEQ multiplex PCR; TCRdb's table is partial and in-frame only. Seen here are around 33,000 clones, roughly 90% observed once, and the top ten hold about a fifth. In the case of this clone: Its antigen is not identified.

With V trimmed by 4 bases and J by 1 base, 3 bases remained unmatched. The CDR3 spans 14 residues. In germline, CDR1 is SQVTM, CDR2 ANQGSEA. Sample time point: week 11, during vaccination. Vaccination comprised doses that each held 300 ug of mutant IDH1 20-mer peptide, plus topical imiquimod. This receptor was taken from a man younger than 35 with glioma. This sequence joins TRBV29-1 and TRBJ1-1; TRBD1 matches at 10 bases. Source: PBMCs, taken from a glioma patient whose treatment included an IDH1 peptide vaccine. CDR3 protein: CSVVRQGANTEAFF. In nucleotides, the CDR3 is TGCAGCGTTGTTAGACAGGGGGCGAACACTGAAGCTTTCTTT.